The 22 T cell receptor beta chains reported below all come from one sample, sequenced in a study of T-cell reconstitution after alpha-beta-depleted transplantation in children. Unique molecular identifiers were incorporated during preparation of the TCRbeta library. TCRdb used MiXCR to reprocess the PCR reads, holding one entry per CDR3 protein. Altogether 500,000 to 750,000 distinct CDR3 sequences are present, 10% to 15% being singletons, with the ten largest covering about 2.2%. Sequencing used PBMCs, mostly from graft donor cells, obtained 360 days after TCRalphabeta/CD19-depleted stem cell transplant. The receptors were sampled from a male patient younger than 18 who had a stem cell transplant for acute myeloid leukemia, so the T cells may come from the graft donor.

The chain has TRBV6-2 or TRBV6-3 and TRBJ1-5; D remains unclear. V shed 2 bases and J shed 6 bases, with 5 bases lying between them. The CDR3 extends over 12 amino acids. Germline V gene lookup returns CDR1 MNHEY and CDR2 SVGEGT. The CDR3 region is CASSYGFQPQHF. Written as DNA, the CDR3 is TGTGCCAGCAGTTACGGATTTCAGCCCCAGCATTTT.

This sequence joins TRBV12-3 or TRBV12-4 and TRBJ2-1; tentatively, D is TRBD2 (5 bases). V was cut by 5 bases and J by 11 bases, with 16 bases left in between. The CDR3 has 13 residues. CDR3 sequence: CASSLGSTAKQFF. Written as DNA, the CDR3 is TGTGCCAGCAGTCTGGGGAGCACAGCGAAGCAGTTCTTC.

J is TRBJ2-1 and V is TRBV5-6; no clear D. The CDR3 totals 19 residues. V lost 4 bases, J lost 0 bases, and 23 bases lay in between. Germline lookup yields CDR1 SGHDT and CDR2 YYEEEE. CDR3 protein: CASSLARRLGRSSYNEQFF. The CDR3 coding sequence is TGTGCCAGCAGCCTGGCGCGGCGATTAGGACGGAGCTCCTACAATGAGCAGTTCTTC.

This rearrangement joins TRBV7-2 to TRBJ1-2, with TRBD1 matching 8 bases. Unmatched junction bases numbered 9, after V lost 1 base and J lost 8 bases. Germline V gene lookup returns CDR1 SGHTA and CDR2 FQGNSA. CDR3 length: 15 amino acids. CDR3: CASSLVLQGERGYTF. CDR3 bases: TGTGCCAGCAGCTTAGTTTTACAGGGGGAGAGGGGCTACACCTTC.

This clonotype came up a few times. The chain uses TRBV27 and TRBJ2-7; 8 bases map to TRBD1. J lost 5 bases, V lost 3 bases, and 18 bases had no gene match. Germline V lookup: CDR1 MNHEY, CDR2 SMNVEV (reference sequence). This CDR3 comprises 18 residues. This CDR3 is CASSFTGWSGTGGHEQYF. In nucleotides, the CDR3 is TGTGCCAGCAGTTTCACGGGGTGGTCCGGGACAGGAGGCCACGAGCAGTACTTC.

The chain has TRBV5-6 and TRBJ2-7; 7 positions match TRBD2. The V segment lost 2 bases and the J segment 5 bases; nucleotides outside the gene matches: 10. The CDR3 length is 15 residues. Per the germline V gene, CDR1 is SGHDT and CDR2 is YYEEEE. The CDR3 DNA reads as TGTGCCAGCAGCTTTGAGCGGGAAGCTGGGGACGAGCAGTACTTC. This gives the protein CASSFEREAGDEQYF.

V usage is TRBV7-9 and J usage is TRBJ2-2; tentatively, D is TRBD1 or TRBD2 (5 bases each). V was shortened by 3 bases and J by 7 bases, with 12 bases between the two germline ends. The CDR3 totals 14 residues. Germline values: CDR1 SEHNR, CDR2 FQNEAQ (reference sequence). The CDR3 nucleotides are TGTGCCAGCAGCTTGGGACCAGATGGCGGGGAGCTGTTTTTT. Translation gives CASSLGPDGGELFF. The entire variable domain, with the rest obtained from reference TRBV7-9 and TRBJ2-2, is as follows: DTGVSQNPRHKITKRGQNVTFRCDPISEHNRLYWYRQTLGQGPEFLTYFQNEAQLEKSRLLSDRFSAERPKGSFSTLEIQRTEQGDSAMYLCASSLGPDGGELFFGEGSRLTVL.

The chain uses TRBV7-2 and TRBJ2-3, with a possible D match to TRBD1 (5 bases). Germline V gene data show CDR1 as SGHTA and CDR2 as FQGNSA. With 4 bases removed from V and 7 bases from J, the gap between germline ends came to 21 bases. The CDR3 contains 16 residues. Here the CDR3 DNA reads TGTGCCAGCAGCTCACCCCTGACAGCAATTGCAAATACGCAGTATTTT. Protein sequence: CASSSPLTAIANTQYF.

This clonotype was picked up a small number of times. The V call is TRBV24-1, the J call TRBJ2-1, with a possible D match to TRBD1 (6 bases). CDR1 and CDR2 (germline): KGHDR, SFDVKD. V was trimmed by 5 bases and J by 15 bases, leaving 16 bases between them. This CDR3 is 12 amino acids long. As DNA, the CDR3 is TGTGCCACCAGTGGCCTGACAGGTCTTCCGTTCTTC. This encodes CATSGLTGLPFF.

Only a few counts were recorded for this clonotype. This rearrangement joins TRBV12-3 or TRBV12-4 to TRBJ2-4; D remains unclear. Trimming removed 4 bases from V and 0 bases from J, with 13 bases in between. The CDR3 contains 16 residues. The CDR3 loop is CASSSRSFLAKNIQYF. Here the CDR3 DNA reads TGTGCCAGCAGTTCACGGAGTTTCCTAGCCAAAAACATTCAGTACTTC.

V usage is TRBV20-1 and J usage is TRBJ1-5; D remains unclear. CDR1 and CDR2 (germline): DFQATT, SNEGSKA (reference sequence). CDR3 length: 14 amino acids. Trimming stripped 0 bases from V and 4 bases from J, with 10 bases between. CDR3 coding DNA: TGCAGTGCTAGAGATCTGGCAGCGAATCAGCCCCAGCATTTT. It translates to CSARDLAANQPQHF.

This clonotype was found a few times. The chain is built from TRBV29-1 and TRBJ2-3; D unclear. The CDR3 contains 11 residues. Germline assignment: CDR1 SQVTM and CDR2 ANQGSEA. The germline V and J ends were trimmed by 5 bases and 4 bases, with 7 bases remaining between them. This CDR3 is CSVLKPDTQYF. The CDR3, as DNA: TGCAGCGTTTTGAAGCCAGATACGCAGTATTTT.

In this sample, this clonotype turned up many times. This chain connects TRBV20-1 to TRBJ2-3, with D maybe TRBD1 (6 bases). CDR3 size: 16 residues. Germline assignment: CDR1 DFQATT and CDR2 SNEGSKA (reference sequence). V was cut by 4 bases and J by 0 bases, with 17 bases left in between. CDR3 coding DNA: TGCAGTGCTATCGTTTATCGGACAGAAAGCACAGATACGCAGTATTTT. Translating it yields CSAIVYRTESTDTQYF.

This clonotype has a handful of counts. The chain has TRBV20-1 and TRBJ2-7; the D gene is possibly TRBD2 (5 bases). Trimming pared 5 bases from V and 3 bases from J, leaving 17 bases between. This CDR3 contains 14 residues. Looked up from germline, CDR1 is DFQATT and CDR2 is SNEGSKA (reference sequence). CDR3 nucleotide sequence: TGCAGTGCTCCCCGTTACGGGAATTTCTACGAGCAGTACTTC. As protein: CSAPRYGNFYEQYF.

The chain has TRBV6-1 and TRBJ2-1, with 9 bases matching TRBD2. The ends lost 5 bases at V and 4 bases at J; junction bases unmatched: 12. The CDR3 is made up of 17 amino acids. The germline V gene has CDR1 MNHNS and CDR2 SASEGT. The DNA for the CDR3 is TGTGCCAGCAGTCATCCCCCTCTCCTAGCGGGGTACAATGAGCAGTTCTTC. Translating gives CASSHPPLLAGYNEQFF.

The chain uses TRBV28 and TRBJ2-3; D is perhaps TRBD1 or TRBD2 (5 bases each). Trimming left V 2 bases short and J 0 bases short, with 9 bases between. Germline V gene data show CDR1 as MDHEN and CDR2 as SYDVKM. The CDR3 has 15 residues. CDR3 coding DNA: TGTGCCAGCAGTTTAGAACGGGACAGCACAGATACGCAGTATTTT. It specifies CASSLERDSTDTQYF.

V usage is TRBV5-1 and J usage is TRBJ2-7; D is uncertain. There are 15 residues in the CDR3. The germline gives CDR1 SGHRS, CDR2 YFSETQ. Deletions cut 0 bases from V and 5 bases from J, with 15 bases between. The CDR3 DNA sequence: TGCGCCAGCAGCTTGGTGTCCCTACCGATGGACGAGCAGTACTTC. Its translation is CASSLVSLPMDEQYF.

The V and J genes are TRBV7-2 and TRBJ2-1; 7 nucleotides align to TRBD2. Germline V CDR1 and CDR2: SGHTA, FQGNSA. The CDR3 is 17 residues long. V lost 1 base and J lost 6; bases outside the gene matches: 12. The CDR3 reads CASSLVGGPGRGNEQFF. The CDR3 DNA reads TGTGCCAGCAGCTTAGTTGGGGGACCTGGGAGGGGCAATGAGCAGTTCTTC.

Only a few counts were recorded for this clonotype. The V and J genes are TRBV28 and TRBJ2-7; either TRBD1 or TRBD2 may fit D (5 bases each). The ends were cut back, 2 bases at V and 9 bases at J, with 8 bases in the middle. CDR3 length equals 11 residues. Germline V gene lookup returns CDR1 MDHEN and CDR2 SYDVKM. CDR3 bases: TGTGCCAGCAGTTTACGGGGACCGCAGTACTTC. Protein: CASSLRGPQYF.

This clonotype was found a few times. This chain uses TRBV7-9 with TRBJ2-7; D might be TRBD1 or TRBD2, each matching 5 bases. Trimming removed 5 bases at V and 2 bases at J, with 22 bases between. Looked up from germline, CDR1 is SEHNR and CDR2 is FQNEAQ (reference sequence). The length of the CDR3 is 17 residues. The CDR3 sequence is CASSPGTKKVLPYEQYF. In nucleotides, the CDR3 is TGTGCCAGCAGCCCAGGGACGAAGAAGGTGCTGCCCTACGAGCAGTACTTC.

The rearrangement uses TRBV19 and TRBJ2-2; D is uncertain. Trimming removed 10 bases from V and 3 bases from J, with 12 bases in between. The CDR3 covers 13 residues. Germline V gene data show CDR1 as LNHDA and CDR2 as SQIVND (reference sequence). Written as DNA, the CDR3 is TGTGCCACTCTTAGTTCGGACACCGGGGAGCTGTTTTTT. Translated, it gives CATLSSDTGELFF.

This clonotype was counted at least ten times. This chain links TRBV20-1 with TRBJ2-7; the D gene is possibly TRBD1 (6 bases). The V gene's germline CDR1 is DFQATT and CDR2 SNEGSKA (reference sequence). The length of the CDR3 is 14 residues. V lost 3 bases, J lost 2 bases, and 14 bases lay in between. This chain's CDR3 is CSASPLGGTYEQYF. CDR3 DNA: TGCAGTGCTAGCCCTCTAGGGGGAACCTACGAGCAGTACTTC.